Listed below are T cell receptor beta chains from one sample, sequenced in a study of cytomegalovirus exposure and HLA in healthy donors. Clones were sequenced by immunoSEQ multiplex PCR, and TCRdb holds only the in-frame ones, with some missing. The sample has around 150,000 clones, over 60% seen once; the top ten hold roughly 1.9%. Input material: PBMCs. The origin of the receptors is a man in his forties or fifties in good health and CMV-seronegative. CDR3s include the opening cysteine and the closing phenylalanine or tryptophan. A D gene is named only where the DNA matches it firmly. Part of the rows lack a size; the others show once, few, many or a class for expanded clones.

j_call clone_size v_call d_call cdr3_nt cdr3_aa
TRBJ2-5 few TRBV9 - TGTGCCAGCAGCGTAGGTGTGAACGAGGAGACCCAGTACTTC CASSVGVNEETQYF
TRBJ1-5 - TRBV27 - TGTGCCAGCAGTTTATATGAGAAGCAGCCCCAGCATTTT CASSLYEKQPQHF
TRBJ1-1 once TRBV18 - TGTGCCAGCTCACCGTCCCCAGGGAGGGACACTGAAGCTTTCTTT CASSPSPGRDTEAFF
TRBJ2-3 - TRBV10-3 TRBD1 TGTGCCATCAGTGAATTAGTCTGGGCTTACAGGGGCGCAGATACGCAGTATTTT CAISELVWAYRGADTQYF
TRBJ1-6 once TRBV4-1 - TGCGCCAGCAGCCTTAGGGGGGGCTATAATTCACCCCTCCACTTT CASSLRGGYNSPLHF
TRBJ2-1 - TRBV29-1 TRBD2 TGCAGCGTTGAAGGCCTACCGGCTAGCGGGAGGGCCGGGCGGTCTGACAATGAGCAGTTCTTC CSVEGLPASGRAGRSDNEQFF
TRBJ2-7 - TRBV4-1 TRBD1 TGCGCCAGCAGCCGGACAGGGGGCATGGACGAGCAGTACTTC CASSRTGGMDEQYF
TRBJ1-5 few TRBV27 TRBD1 TGTGCCAGCAGTTTAGACGGGGGACAGGGATATAGCAATCAGCCCCAGCATTTT CASSLDGGQGYSNQPQHF
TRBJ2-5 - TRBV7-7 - TGTGCCAGCAGCTTAGCGGGGGGTTCTGAGACCCAGTACTTC CASSLAGGSETQYF
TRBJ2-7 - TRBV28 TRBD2 TGTGCCAGCAGTCCGAGGACTAGCGGGAGTAACGAGCAGTACTTC CASSPRTSGSNEQYF
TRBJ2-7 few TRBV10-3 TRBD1 TGTGCCATCGATTCGACAGGGGGCTACGGCGAGCAGTACTTC CAIDSTGGYGEQYF
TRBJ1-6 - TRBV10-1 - TGCGCCAGCAGTGAGCCAGGGCCCATGGGTAATTCACCCCTCCACTTT CASSEPGPMGNSPLHF
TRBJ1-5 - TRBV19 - TGTGCCAGTAGTATATCGAGGGTAGAATGGAGCAATCAGCCCCAGCATTTT CASSISRVEWSNQPQHF
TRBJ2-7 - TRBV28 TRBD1 TGTGCCAGCAGTTTAATCTTCGGGACAGGGTCCCTCGAGCAGTACTTC CASSLIFGTGSLEQYF
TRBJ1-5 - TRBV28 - TGTGCCAGCAGTTTCGAAAACAGGCAGCCCCAGCATTTT CASSFENRQPQHF
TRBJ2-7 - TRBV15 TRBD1 TGTGCCACCAGCAGGGGGGACAGGAGCCAAGATCAGCAGTACTTC CATSRGDRSQDQQYF
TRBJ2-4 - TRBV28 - TGTGCCAGCAGTTTATCCGTGGACGGCGGGGACAGTCAGTACTTC CASSLSVDGGDSQYF
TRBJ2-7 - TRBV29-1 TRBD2 TGCAGCGTCGGGACTAGCGGGAGTTACGAGCAGTACTTC CSVGTSGSYEQYF
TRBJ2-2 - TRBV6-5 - TGTGCCAGCAGTTACGTCGCGGGGAGGTCCGGGGAGCTGTTTTTT CASSYVAGRSGELFF
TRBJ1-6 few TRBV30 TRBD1 TGTGCCTGGAGTGTCCGGGACAGGTTTAATTCACCCCTCCACTTT CAWSVRDRFNSPLHF
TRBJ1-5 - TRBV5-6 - TGTGCCAGCAGCCTGGTCGGGGACTTAAATCAGCCCCAGCATTTT CASSLVGDLNQPQHF
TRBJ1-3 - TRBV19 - TGTGCCAGTAGTATAGACCTTACTGGAAACACCATATATTTT CASSIDLTGNTIYF
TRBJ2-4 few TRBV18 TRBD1 TGTGCCAGCTCAGGACAGGGATCCGCCAAAAACATTCAGTACTTC CASSGQGSAKNIQYF
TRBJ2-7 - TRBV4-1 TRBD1 TGCGCCAGCAGCCGCCGACAGGGGGCGGTCATCGAGCAGTACTTC CASSRRQGAVIEQYF
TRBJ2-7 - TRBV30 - TGTGCCTGGAGTCATACAGGGATCTACGAGCAGTACTTC CAWSHTGIYEQYF
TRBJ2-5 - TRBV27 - TGTGCCAGCGATGGTATAGAAGAGACCCAGTACTTC CASDGIEETQYF
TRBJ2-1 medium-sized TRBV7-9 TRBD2 TGTGCCAGCAGCCTTGGTGGGGGGGGAGAGTTCTTC CASSLGGGGEFF
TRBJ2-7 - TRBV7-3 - TGTGCCAGCAGCTTAACGGCGGGATACGAGCAGTACTTC CASSLTAGYEQYF
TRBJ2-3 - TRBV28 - TGTGCCAGCAGCCGAGGTACAGATACGCAGTATTTT CASSRGTDTQYF
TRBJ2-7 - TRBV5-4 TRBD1 TGTGCCAGCAGCTCCAAACAGGGGTCTCCCTACGAGCAGTACTTC CASSSKQGSPYEQYF
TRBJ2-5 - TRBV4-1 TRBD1 TGCGCCAGCAGCCAAGCCGGGACAGGGGAGGGAGAGACCCAGTACTTC CASSQAGTGEGETQYF
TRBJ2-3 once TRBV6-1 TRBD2 TGTGCCAGCAGTGAACCGGGACTAGCGGGAGGGAGCACAGATACGCAGTATTTT CASSEPGLAGGSTDTQYF
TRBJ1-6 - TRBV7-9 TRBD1 TGTGCCAGCAGCTTACCCTCCGGACAGGGGCTTAATTCACCCCTCCACTTT CASSLPSGQGLNSPLHF
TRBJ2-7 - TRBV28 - TGTGCCAGCAGGATAGTGAATTCCTACGAGCAGTACTTC CASRIVNSYEQYF
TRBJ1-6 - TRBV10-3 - TGTGCCATCAGTGAGTCTGCTAGGGGCATATCGAATTCACCCCTCCACTTT CAISESARGISNSPLHF
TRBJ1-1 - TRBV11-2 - TGTGCCAGCAGCTTATGGGTCGAAGGGGCGGCCACTGAAGCTTTCTTT CASSLWVEGAATEAFF
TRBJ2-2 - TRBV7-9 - TGTGCCAGCAGCCCGTCTGGGGCCACCGGGGAGCTGTTTTTT CASSPSGATGELFF
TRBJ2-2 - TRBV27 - TGTGCCAGCCGAGGGTCCGGGGAGCTGTTTTTT CASRGSGELFF
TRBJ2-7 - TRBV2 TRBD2 TGTGCCAGCAGTGAAGGCCCTAGCGGCCTAACCTACGAGCAGTACTTC CASSEGPSGLTYEQYF
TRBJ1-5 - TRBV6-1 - TGTGCCAGCAGTGAGCGAGGGCGCGGTAGCAATCAGCCCCAGCATTTT CASSERGRGSNQPQHF
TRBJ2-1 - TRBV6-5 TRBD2 TGTGCCAGCAGTCCCACGGGGGGTGGGAATGAGCAGTTCTTC CASSPTGGGNEQFF
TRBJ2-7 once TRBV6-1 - TGTGCCAGCGCCTGGGCCCAGACCTACGAGCAGTACTTC CASAWAQTYEQYF
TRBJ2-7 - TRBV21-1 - TGTGCCAGCAGCAAAGACGGGGGACTCTATGACTACGAGCAGTACTTC CASSKDGGLYDYEQYF
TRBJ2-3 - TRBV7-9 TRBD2 TGTGCCAGCAGCTTAGAATTCGCTAGCGGGATAGGGGATACGCAGTATTTT CASSLEFASGIGDTQYF
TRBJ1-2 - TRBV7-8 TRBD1 TGTGCCAGCAGCCGAACGGGACAGAATTATGGCTACACCTTC CASSRTGQNYGYTF
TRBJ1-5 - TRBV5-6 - TGTGCCAGCAGCGGACAGAACAATCAGCCCCAGCATTTT CASSGQNNQPQHF
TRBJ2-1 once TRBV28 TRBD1 TGTGCCAGCAGTGCGCTCGACAGGGCACACAATGAGCAGTTCTTC CASSALDRAHNEQFF
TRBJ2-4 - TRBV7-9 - TGTGCCAGCAGCTTAGGTCAAGCCAAAAACATTCAGTACTTC CASSLGQAKNIQYF
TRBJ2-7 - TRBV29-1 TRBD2 TGCAGCTACTCCGGAGGCGGGAGGTCCGAGCAGTACTTC CSYSGGGRSEQYF
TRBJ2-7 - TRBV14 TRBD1 TGTGCCAGCAGCCAAACCTCCGACAGGGCAGGCTACGAGCAGTACTTC CASSQTSDRAGYEQYF
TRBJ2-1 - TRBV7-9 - TGTGCCAGCAGCTTAGCTGGGGGGTACAATGAGCAGTTCTTC CASSLAGGYNEQFF
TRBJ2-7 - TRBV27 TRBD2 TGTGCCAGCAGTTTGATAGCGGGGGGGCCCTACGAGCAGTACTTC CASSLIAGGPYEQYF
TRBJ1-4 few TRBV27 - TGTGCCAGCAGTCCTCCCGGGAAGGGTGAAAAACTGTTTTTT CASSPPGKGEKLFF
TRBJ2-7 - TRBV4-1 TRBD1 TGCGCCAGCAGCCAAGATTTCGCGACAGGGGCCTACGAGCAGTACTTC CASSQDFATGAYEQYF